The 32 T cell receptor beta chains below were found in one sample sequenced in a study of neurological immune-mediated disorders. One entry per CDR3 protein, called by TCRdb with MiXCR from the 5' RACE reads. The repertoire holds tens of thousands of distinct CDR3 sequences, 3% to 3.5% seen once, with roughly 8.2% in the top ten. Time point meaning: longitudinal time-point 1 (baseline). The sequencing input was PBMCs. The receptors shown here come from a woman between 55 and 75 years old with multiple sclerosis.

This clonotype was observed at least ten times. V and J are TRBV14 and TRBJ2-7; possible D gene TRBD2, 6 bases. The CDR3 has 14 residues. Deletions cut 1 base from V and 3 bases from J, with 10 bases between. Germline CDR1 reads SGHDN; CDR2 reads FVKESK. In DNA, the CDR3 is TGTGCCAGCAGCCAAGTTGGGACTCGCTACGAGCAGTACTTC. This codes for CASSQVGTRYEQYF. The full variable domain, its missing parts supplied by reference TRBV14 and TRBJ2-7, is EAGVTQFPSHSVIEKGQTVTLRCDPISGHDNLYWYRRVMGKEIKFLLHFVKESKQDESGMPNNRFLAERTGGTYSTLKVQPAELEDSGVYFCASSQVGTRYEQYFGPGTRLTVT.

This clonotype appeared many times. The rearrangement links TRBV2 to TRBJ1-1, with D possibly TRBD1 on 6 matching bases. The CDR3 runs to 15 residues. Germline lookup yields CDR1 SNHLY and CDR2 FYNNEI. Trimming shortened V by 4 bases and J by 7 bases, and 19 bases separated the two germline ends. Here the CDR3 DNA reads TGTGCCAGCAGTGCAGATGCCTTGGACAGATTTGAAGCTTTCTTT. Translated, it gives CASSADALDRFEAFF.

Many counts were recorded for this clonotype. The chain recombines TRBV4-1 with TRBJ2-4; 11 bases are shared with TRBD2. CDR3 size: 16 residues. Germline lookup yields CDR1 MGHRA and CDR2 YSYEKL. J was trimmed by 6 bases and V by 1 base; bases with no gene match: 5. CDR3 bases: TGCGCCAGCAGCCAAGGCCCCGGGACTAGCGGAAACATTCAGTACTTC. Its translation: CASSQGPGTSGNIQYF.

At least ten counts were recorded for this clonotype. This CDR3 reads CASRPREGNMETQYF. CDR3 coding DNA: TGTGCCAGCAGACCCCGGGAAGGGAATATGGAGACCCAGTACTTC. The chain employs TRBV11-2 and TRBJ2-5; D might be TRBD2 (5 bases). The CDR3 runs 15 residues. Trimming removed 6 bases at V and 5 bases at J, with 19 bases between. Germline loops: CDR1 SGHAT, CDR2 FQNNGV.

Many counts were recorded for this clonotype. This chain connects TRBV20-1 to TRBJ2-3; 10 nucleotides match TRBD2. Per germline, CDR1 DFQATT and CDR2 SNEGSKA (reference sequence). This CDR3 region has 15 residues. V was clipped by 4 bases and J by 3 bases; unmatched bases: 7. The CDR3, as DNA: TGCAGTGCTAAGCGGGGGGGCCAGCTAACAGATACGCAGTATTTT. Translation: CSAKRGGQLTDTQYF.

This clonotype was seen many times. The chain has TRBV29-1 and TRBJ2-5; a possible D gene is TRBD2 (5 bases). This CDR3 region has 13 residues. V was cut by 1 base and J by 5 bases, with 11 bases left in between. The germline gives CDR1 SQVTM, CDR2 ANQGSEA. The CDR3 region is CSVEARGLETQYF. The CDR3 DNA reads as TGCAGCGTTGAAGCTCGAGGGCTGGAGACCCAGTACTTC.

This clonotype appeared many times. V usage is TRBV20-1 and J usage is TRBJ2-3; 9 bases agree with TRBD2. There are 13 residues in the CDR3. Per the germline V gene, CDR1 is DFQATT and CDR2 is SNEGSKA (reference sequence). The junction had 3 bases not matched to a gene; V was cut back by 2 bases and J by 6 bases. Here the CDR3 reads CSARLAGPDTQYF. The DNA for the CDR3 is TGCAGTGCTAGACTAGCGGGGCCCGATACGCAGTATTTT.

This clonotype was counted many times. The rearrangement joins TRBV20-1 to TRBJ1-3; D remains unclear. V was shortened by 3 bases and J by 0 bases, with 6 bases between the two germline ends. The CDR3 length is 13 residues. The germline CDR1 and CDR2 sequences are DFQATT and SNEGSKA (reference sequence). CDR3 in DNA: TGCAGTGCTAGGACGGCCTCTGGAAACACCATATATTTT. This translates into CSARTASGNTIYF.

This clonotype has a count of ten or more. The rearrangement joins TRBV10-3 to TRBJ2-1; 7 bases line up with TRBD2. CDR1 is ENHRY, CDR2 SYGVKD, per germline. There are 15 residues in the CDR3. The ends lost 0 bases at V and 6 bases at J; junction bases unmatched: 5. CDR3 protein: CAISESGLRVNEQFF. The CDR3 nucleotides are TGTGCCATCAGTGAGTCGGGACTAAGGGTCAATGAGCAGTTCTTC.

This clonotype was seen only a few times. The V call is TRBV15, the J call TRBJ2-7; no definite D call. The V end lost 0 bases, the J end lost 3 bases, and 9 bases lay between the germline ends. The CDR3 runs to 14 residues. The germline V gene encodes CDR1 LNHNV and CDR2 YYDKDF (reference sequence). CDR3: CATSRDNRDYEQYF. The CDR3 DNA sequence: TGTGCCACCAGCAGAGATAACAGAGACTACGAGCAGTACTTC.

This clonotype was counted many times. V is TRBV5-5 and J is TRBJ1-2; TRBD1 is a possible D gene (6 bases). This CDR3 is built from 14 residues. The germline gives CDR1 SGHKS, CDR2 YYEKEE (reference sequence). V was clipped by 4 bases and J by 2 bases, with 12 bases between them. CDR3 sequence (DNA): TGTGCCAGCAGCCAAACCGGGACAAACTATGGCTACACCTTC. It yields the protein CASSQTGTNYGYTF.

In its sample, this clonotype was seen a few times. The V and J genes are TRBV18 and TRBJ2-3; D not certain. The germline V gene has CDR1 KGHSH and CDR2 LQKENI. V lost 3 bases, J lost 2 bases, and 9 bases lay in between. This CDR3 spans 14 amino acids. This CDR3 is CASSPGYSTDTQYF. As DNA, the CDR3 is TGTGCCAGCTCACCCGGTTATTCCACAGATACGCAGTATTTT.

The table lists this clonotype with a count of one. V and J are TRBV12-2 and TRBJ2-1; the D call TRBD2 from the table was never checked on the DNA. TRBV12-2 is termed a pseudogene. The CDR3 runs to 15 residues. The CDR3, as DNA: TGTGCAAGTCGCTCCTGGCGGGGATGGTACAATGAGCAGTTCTTC. Encoded protein: CASRSWRGWYNEQFF.

This clonotype showed up many times. The chain carries TRBV6-1 and TRBJ2-7; D remains ambiguous. Per the germline V gene, CDR1 is MNHNS and CDR2 is SASEGT. There are 11 residues in the CDR3. Trimming shortened V by 3 bases and J by 3 bases, and 3 bases separated the two germline ends. The CDR3 here is CASSDDYEQYF. The CDR3 region has the DNA TGTGCCAGCAGTGACGACTACGAGCAGTACTTC.

At least ten counts were recorded for this clonotype. This chain uses TRBV5-1 with TRBJ2-3; 7 positions agree with TRBD1. From germline, CDR1 is SGHRS and CDR2 YFSETQ. V shed 4 bases and J 4 bases; nucleotides not matched to a gene: 9. The CDR3 has 15 residues. This CDR3 is CASSHAGGRADTQYF. In DNA form, the CDR3 reads TGCGCCAGCAGCCATGCAGGGGGTAGAGCAGATACGCAGTATTTT.

This clonotype was observed many times. The chain is built from TRBV7-9 and TRBJ2-7, with D perhaps TRBD1 (5 bases). This CDR3 comprises 13 residues. Germline CDR1 SEHNR, CDR2 FQNEAQ (reference sequence). The ends were cut back, 4 bases at V and 1 base at J, with 8 bases in the middle. For the CDR3, the DNA is TGTGCCAGCAGCTGGGGCAATTCCTACGAGCAGTACTTC. Its protein product is CASSWGNSYEQYF.

This clonotype has ten or more counts. The rearrangement links TRBV9 to TRBJ1-1, with D possibly TRBD1 on 6 matching bases. The CDR3 loop spans 13 amino acids. V gave up 1 base and J gave up 9 bases, with 13 bases separating them. The germline V gene encodes CDR1 SGDLS and CDR2 YYNGEE. For the CDR3, the DNA is TGTGCCAGCAGCGTAAATCGGGGACAACAAGCTTTCTTT. Residues: CASSVNRGQQAFF.

This clonotype has a count of ten or more. The chain carries TRBV3-1 and TRBJ2-4; weak D call: TRBD2 (7 bases). Germline V lookup: CDR1 LGHDT, CDR2 YNNKEL (reference sequence). This CDR3 is built from 14 residues. Deletions cut 4 bases from V and 6 bases from J, with 13 bases between. This CDR3 reads CASSLRGGGNIQYF. The DNA of the CDR3 is TGTGCCAGCAGCCTTAGGGGGGGCGGAAACATTCAGTACTTC.

This clonotype was seen ten or more times. The rearrangement links TRBV29-1 to TRBJ2-5; D may be TRBD1 (6 bases). V was cut by 6 bases and J by 2 bases, with 10 bases left in between. The CDR3 covers 12 residues. Germline lookup yields CDR1 SQVTM and CDR2 ANQGSEA. The CDR3 nucleotides read TGCAGCGTAGAACAGGGTCAAGAGACCCAGTACTTC. It yields the protein CSVEQGQETQYF.

This clonotype was counted ten times or more. The gene calls are TRBV20-1 and TRBJ1-6; 7 bases are a match to TRBD1. Germline loops: CDR1 DFQATT, CDR2 SNEGSKA (reference sequence). The V segment lost 0 bases and the J segment 5 bases; nucleotides outside the gene matches: 7. This CDR3 contains 16 residues. The CDR3 coding sequence is TGCAGTGCTAGAGAATATGGCGACAGGGATAATTCACCCCTCCACTTT. Its protein product is CSAREYGDRDNSPLHF.

The chain has TRBV20-1 and TRBJ1-1; no firm D call. CDR3 size: 13 residues. The V gene lost 5 bases and the J gene lost 4 bases, with 14 bases spanning the gap. The germline CDR1 and CDR2 sequences are DFQATT and SNEGSKA (reference sequence). The CDR3 DNA reads TGCAGTGCTCACGACCGTTGGGTCACTGAAGCTTTCTTT. Amino acid sequence: CSAHDRWVTEAFF.

This clonotype was detected ten times or more. The chain joins TRBV20-1 to TRBJ2-1; weak D call: TRBD2 (6 bases). Germline V gene sequence: CDR1 DFQATT, CDR2 SNEGSKA (reference sequence). V was shortened by 2 bases and J by 4 bases, with 30 bases between the two germline ends. The CDR3 is 20 residues long. Written as DNA, the CDR3 is TGCAGTGCTAGAAAACACGGGACTCTATCATCCCCCTCCTATTACAATGAGCAGTTCTTC. It encodes CSARKHGTLSSPSYYNEQFF.

The chain links TRBV20-1 to TRBJ2-1; 8 nucleotides align to TRBD1. The CDR3 totals 12 residues. The ends lost 3 bases at V and 8 bases at J; junction bases unmatched: 3. The germline gives CDR1 DFQATT, CDR2 SNEGSKA (reference sequence). This chain's CDR3 is CSASDRGHEQFF. CDR3 coding DNA: TGCAGTGCTAGTGACAGGGGCCATGAGCAGTTCTTC.

At least ten counts were recorded for this clonotype. This sequence joins TRBV10-3 and TRBJ1-2, with D perhaps TRBD1 (6 bases). Germline V gene data show CDR1 as ENHRY and CDR2 as SYGVKD. The V end was cut by 2 bases, the J end by 8 bases, with 12 bases between. CDR3 length equals 13 residues. CDR3 loop: CAISESEGEGYTF. The CDR3 bases are TGTGCCATCAGTGAGAGTGAGGGGGAAGGCTACACCTTC.

This clonotype was counted many times. V gene TRBV7-2 combines with J gene TRBJ2-7; 9 bases line up with TRBD2. This CDR3 contains 17 residues. Germline CDR1 SGHTA, CDR2 FQGNSA. V lost 4 bases, J lost 2 bases, and 12 bases stayed unmatched. The CDR3: CASSSTSGALVPYEQYF. The CDR3 nucleotides read TGTGCCAGCAGCTCGACTAGCGGAGCCCTCGTCCCCTACGAGCAGTACTTC.

In this sample, this clonotype turned up many times. The chain joins TRBV28 to TRBJ2-3, with 9 bases aligning to TRBD1. CDR1 is MDHEN and CDR2 is SYDVKM in the germline V gene. This CDR3 has 14 residues. The junction had 4 bases not matched to a gene; V was cut back by 5 bases and J by 4 bases. DNA for the CDR3: TGTGCCAGCAGTCCGGGACAGGGTTCAGATACGCAGTATTTT. Protein sequence: CASSPGQGSDTQYF.

This clonotype was recorded many times. The chain uses TRBV10-3 and TRBJ2-7, with no clear D. Trimming removed 3 bases from V and 0 bases from J, with 9 bases in between. Germline V gene lookup returns CDR1 ENHRY and CDR2 SYGVKD. The CDR3 is made up of 14 amino acids. The CDR3 coding sequence is TGTGCCATCAGTGATGTTGGGAACTCCTACGAGCAGTACTTC. Its translation: CAISDVGNSYEQYF.

This clonotype was counted many times. CDR3 sequence: CASSFGGSSNQPQHF. CDR3 in DNA: TGTGCCAGCAGTTTTGGCGGTAGTAGCAATCAGCCCCAGCATTTT. The rearrangement joins TRBV27 to TRBJ1-5; no firm D call. CDR3 length: 15 amino acids. Trimming cost V 3 bases and J 0 bases, with 9 bases left between them. Germline V lookup: CDR1 MNHEY, CDR2 SMNVEV (reference sequence).

This clonotype was recorded many times. V and J are TRBV6-5 and TRBJ2-3; 8 bases line up with TRBD1. Trimming removed 6 bases from V and 1 base from J; junction bases left unmatched: 6. In germline, CDR1 is MNHEY, CDR2 SVGAGI. CDR3 size: 15 residues. The CDR3 loop reads CASSPGQARTDTQYF. In DNA, the CDR3 is TGTGCCAGCAGCCCGGGACAGGCCCGCACAGATACGCAGTATTTT.

This clonotype was counted ten times or more. The rearrangement links TRBV6-5 to TRBJ1-2; D unresolved. CDR1 is MNHEY and CDR2 is SVGAGI in the germline V gene. CDR3 length: 12 amino acids. The V end lost 5 bases, the J end lost 2 bases, and 6 bases lay between the germline ends. The CDR3 protein is CASSTRNYGYTF. CDR3 bases: TGTGCCAGCAGTACCCGGAACTATGGCTACACCTTC.

This clonotype was seen many times. V gene TRBV20-1 combines with J gene TRBJ2-2, with a tentative D call TRBD2 (5 bases). Trimming took 0 bases from V and 5 from J, leaving 10 bases between them. This CDR3 is built from 14 residues. The germline gives CDR1 DFQATT, CDR2 SNEGSKA (reference sequence). The CDR3 region has the DNA TGCAGTGCTAGAGAGGGAGCGCGGACCGGGGAGCTGTTTTTT. Amino acid sequence: CSAREGARTGELFF.

The sample holds many counts of this clonotype. V gene TRBV20-1 combines with J gene TRBJ1-3, with D possibly matching TRBD1 (6 bases). Per the germline V gene, CDR1 is DFQATT and CDR2 is SNEGSKA (reference sequence). The CDR3 covers 13 residues. V was cut by 3 bases and J by 7 bases, with 13 bases left in between. The CDR3: CSASSTGLNTIYF. CDR3 in DNA: TGCAGTGCTAGTAGTACAGGGCTCAACACCATATATTTT.